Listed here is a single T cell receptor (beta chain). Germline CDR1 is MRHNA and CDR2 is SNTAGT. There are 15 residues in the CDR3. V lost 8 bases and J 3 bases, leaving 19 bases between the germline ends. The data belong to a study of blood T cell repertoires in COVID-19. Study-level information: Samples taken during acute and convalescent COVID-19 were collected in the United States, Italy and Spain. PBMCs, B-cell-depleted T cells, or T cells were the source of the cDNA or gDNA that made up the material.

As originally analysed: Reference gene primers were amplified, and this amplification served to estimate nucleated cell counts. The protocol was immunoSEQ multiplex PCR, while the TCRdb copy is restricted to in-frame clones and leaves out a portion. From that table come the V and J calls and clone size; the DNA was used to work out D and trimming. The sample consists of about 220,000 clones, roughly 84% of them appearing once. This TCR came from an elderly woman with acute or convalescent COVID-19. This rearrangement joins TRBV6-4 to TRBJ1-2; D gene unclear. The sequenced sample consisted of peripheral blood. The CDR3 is CASAGGNLPDYGYTF. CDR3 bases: TGTGCCAGCGCGGGAGGAAATTTGCCGGACTATGGCTACACCTTC.